A single sample is the source of the 28 T cell receptor beta chains below, sequenced in a study of blood T cell repertoires in COVID-19. Data came from immunoSEQ multiplex PCR; TCRdb stores just in-frame clones and leaves some out. The repertoire holds some 320,000 clones, roughly nine tenths seen once, with 11% in the top ten. Sequenced material: peripheral blood. The receptors were sampled from a woman between 25 and 40 years old with COVID-19, enrolled during active disease.

The chain combines TRBV6-5 with TRBJ2-3, with 8 bases aligning to TRBD1. The germline CDR1 and CDR2 sequences are MNHEY and SVGAGI. After removal of 8 bases from V and 4 bases from J, the junction contained 5 bases not matched to a gene. The length of the CDR3 is 13 residues. The CDR3 reads CASHRQGSDTQYF. Written as DNA, the CDR3 is TGTGCCAGCCACAGACAGGGGTCAGATACGCAGTATTTT.

The chain carries TRBV28 and TRBJ1-4; 7 bases are a match to TRBD1. Germline trimming cut 3 bases from V and 8 bases from J; bases unmatched to any gene: 18. The CDR3 runs to 18 residues. From germline, CDR1 is MDHEN and CDR2 SYDVKM. The DNA for the CDR3 is TGTGCCAGCAGTTTTAGTAGGTACTTGGGACAGACCCTAGAAAAACTGTTTTTT. Translated: CASSFSRYLGQTLEKLFF.

This rearrangement joins TRBV30 to TRBJ1-1; 9 bases align to TRBD1. This CDR3 is built from 12 residues. Germline V gene data show CDR1 as GTSNPN and CDR2 as SVGIG (reference sequence). Germline trimming cut 7 bases from V and 4 bases from J; bases unmatched to any gene: 4. CDR3 DNA: TGTGCCTCGCTGACAGGGGGCACTGAAGCTTTCTTT. It yields the protein CASLTGGTEAFF.

The V and J genes are TRBV10-2 and TRBJ1-5, with TRBD1 identical over 7 bases. J was trimmed by 3 bases and V by 6 bases; bases with no gene match: 8. This CDR3 spans 15 amino acids. Germline V gene data show CDR1 as WSHSY and CDR2 as SAAADI. As DNA, the CDR3 is TGCGCCAGCAGACCGGGACAGCGAAACAATCAGCCCCAGCATTTT. Translation gives CASRPGQRNNQPQHF.

The chain is built from TRBV3-1 (or the pseudogene TRBV3-2) and TRBJ2-1; 7 bases match TRBD2. This CDR3 spans 15 amino acids. The V and J ends lost 2 bases and 9 bases, in that order; junction bases with no gene match: 10. CDR1 and CDR2 (germline): LGHDT, YNNKEL (reference sequence). The CDR3 DNA reads as TGTGCCAGCAGCCAAATGGGACTACCCTGGGGTGAGCAGTTCTTC. Translating gives CASSQMGLPWGEQFF.

The genes are TRBV7-8 and TRBJ2-2; tentatively, D is TRBD1 (5 bases). The CDR3 has 14 residues. Trimming removed 11 bases from V and 2 bases from J, with 15 bases in between. CDR1 is SGHVS and CDR2 is FQNEAQ in the germline V gene. This chain's CDR3 is CAGSLGPNTGELFF. CDR3 coding DNA: TGTGCCGGTTCGCTGGGGCCAAACACCGGGGAGCTGTTTTTT.

The chain carries TRBV5-1 and TRBJ1-1; 7 bases agree with TRBD1. CDR1 and CDR2 from the germline V gene are SGHRS and YFSETQ. Unmatched junction bases numbered 2, after V lost 0 bases and J lost 3 bases. This CDR3 comprises 14 residues. CDR3: CASSLEGGYTEAFF. In DNA form, the CDR3 reads TGCGCCAGCAGCTTGGAAGGGGGCTACACTGAAGCTTTCTTT.

This clone was detected once. The chain is built from TRBV6-6 and TRBJ2-2, with D possibly TRBD2 on 6 matching bases. In germline, CDR1 is MNHNY, CDR2 SVGAGI (reference sequence). V lost 5 bases and J lost 1, with 17 bases in between. CDR3 length: 17 residues. CDR3: CASSPWGLSVNTGELFF. The CDR3 DNA follows: TGTGCCAGCAGTCCCTGGGGACTTAGTGTGAACACCGGGGAGCTGTTTTTT.

The chain carries TRBV5-1 and TRBJ2-7; maybe TRBD2 (5 bases). This CDR3 spans 15 amino acids. V lost 3 bases and J 3 bases, leaving 16 bases between the germline ends. Germline CDR1 is SGHRS and CDR2 is YFSETQ. The DNA for the CDR3 is TGCGCCAGCAGCTCGGGGAGATTAACTGTCTACGAGCAGTACTTC. It codes for CASSSGRLTVYEQYF.

The J gene is TRBJ2-2, the V gene TRBV19; D might be TRBD2 (6 bases). The CDR3 sequence is 16 residues long. Germline assignment: CDR1 LNHDA and CDR2 SQIVND (reference sequence). Trimming removed 3 bases from V and 3 bases from J, with 14 bases in between. CDR3 nucleotides: TGTGCCAGTAGTATTACCGGGGGTGCTTACACCGGGGAGCTGTTTTTT. Translation gives CASSITGGAYTGELFF.

The V call is TRBV5-1, the J call TRBJ2-7; perhaps TRBD2 as D (7 bases). Germline V CDR1 and CDR2: SGHRS, YFSETQ. The V and J ends lost 5 bases and 7 bases respectively, with 22 bases between them. This CDR3 region has 15 residues. CDR3 bases: TGCGCCAGCAGTTATCAGTTACGGGGGGCGTGGGAGCAGTACTTC. Residues: CASSYQLRGAWEQYF.

This clone occurred a few times. This sequence joins TRBV19 and TRBJ1-5; D is unclear. The V end was cut by 3 bases, the J end by 4 bases, with 7 bases between. There are 13 residues in the CDR3. From germline, CDR1 is LNHDA and CDR2 SQIVND (reference sequence). CDR3 nucleotide sequence: TGTGCCAGTAGTATGGAGGGAAATCAGCCCCAGCATTTT. Its translation is CASSMEGNQPQHF.

The chain joins TRBV28 to TRBJ1-6, with D perhaps matching TRBD1 (5 bases). The CDR3 runs to 14 residues. V was pared by 6 bases and J by 9 bases, with 15 bases between. The V gene's germline CDR1 is MDHEN and CDR2 SYDVKM. The CDR3 DNA follows: TGTGCCAGCAGGCAGGGAGGGGTTGGTTCACCCCTCCACTTT. As protein: CASRQGGVGSPLHF.

The CDR3 coding sequence is TGTGCCAGCAGCCATAGATTGGACAGCCCTAATGAAAAACTGTTTTTT. This codes for CASSHRLDSPNEKLFF. V gene TRBV11-2 combines with J gene TRBJ1-4; D possibly corresponds to TRBD1 (6 bases). The germline V gene encodes CDR1 SGHAT and CDR2 FQNNGV. The V gene lost 5 bases and the J gene lost 3 bases, with 16 bases spanning the gap. The CDR3 consists of 16 residues.

V is TRBV6-6 and J is TRBJ1-1, with D uncertain. CDR1 is MNHNY and CDR2 is SVGAGI in the germline V gene (reference sequence). The CDR3 loop spans 10 amino acids. Trimming removed 8 bases at V and 4 bases at J, with 5 bases between. The chain's CDR3 is CASGGTEAFF. CDR3 in DNA: TGTGCCAGCGGAGGCACTGAAGCTTTCTTT.

In nucleotides, the CDR3 is TGTGCCAGCAGCCAAAGGGGCCACACAGATACGCAGTATTTT. Residues: CASSQRGHTDTQYF. The chain joins TRBV3-1 (or the pseudogene TRBV3-2) to TRBJ2-3; TRBD1 is a possible D gene (5 bases). The germline CDR1 and CDR2 sequences are LGHDT and YNNKEL (reference sequence). The length of the CDR3 is 14 residues. V was cut by 2 bases and J by 2 bases, with 8 bases left in between.

This chain links TRBV7-9 with TRBJ1-2; D is uncertain. Trimming stripped 1 base from V and 6 bases from J, with 15 bases between. This CDR3 has 15 amino acids. Germline V CDR1 and CDR2: SEHNR, FQNEAQ (reference sequence). The CDR3 DNA is TGTGCCAGCAGCTTAGGAGCCGGGGAACCCCATGGCTACACCTTC. Translating gives CASSLGAGEPHGYTF.

CDR3 DNA sequence: TGTGCCGGGCCCTCAAGGAGGGAGACCCAGTACTTC. It yields the protein CAGPSRRETQYF. The J gene is TRBJ2-5, the V gene TRBV6-5; a weak D match, TRBD2 (5 bases). V dropped 11 bases and J dropped 5 bases, with 15 bases sitting between them. Germline CDR1 is MNHEY and CDR2 is SVGAGI. CDR3 length: 12 amino acids.

Here the CDR3 reads CASSQDRGGSTEAFF. The CDR3 DNA reads as TGCGCCAGCAGCCAAGATCGGGGGGGCTCCACTGAAGCTTTCTTT. The rearrangement links TRBV4-1 to TRBJ1-1; TRBD1 might be the D (6 bases). The germline CDR1 and CDR2 sequences are MGHRA and YSYEKL. The CDR3 covers 15 residues. V dropped 0 bases and J dropped 4 bases, with 12 bases sitting between them.

The chain couples TRBV13 to TRBJ2-1, with 11 bases lining up with TRBD2. Per germline, CDR1 PRHDT and CDR2 FYEKMQ (reference sequence). The V gene end was trimmed by 6 bases and the J gene end by 6 bases; junction bases not matched to a gene: 13. The CDR3 is made up of 17 amino acids. CDR3 protein: CASRPRDGTSGGNEQFF. In DNA, the CDR3 is TGTGCCAGCAGGCCCCGGGACGGTACTAGCGGGGGCAATGAGCAGTTCTTC.

This clone came up once. This sequence joins TRBV14 and TRBJ1-5; D is unresolved. Per germline, CDR1 SGHDN and CDR2 FVKESK. V dropped 2 bases and J dropped 9 bases, with 11 bases sitting between them. CDR3 length equals 13 residues. The chain's CDR3 is CASSQLPTGPQHF. The CDR3 DNA reads as TGTGCCAGCAGCCAATTACCAACCGGGCCCCAGCATTTT.

The chain couples TRBV6-2 or TRBV6-3 to TRBJ2-5; 8 bases align to TRBD2. After removal of 2 bases from V and 3 bases from J, the junction contained 5 bases not matched to a gene. CDR3 size: 15 residues. Germline CDR1 reads MNHEY; CDR2 reads SVGEGT. The CDR3 DNA reads TGTGCCAGCAGTTACAGTTTTAGCGGGGAAGAGACCCAGTACTTC. Translation gives CASSYSFSGEETQYF.

This chain uses TRBV11-2 with TRBJ2-7, with a possible D match to TRBD2 (5 bases). The CDR3 is made up of 15 amino acids. Trimming stripped 3 bases from V and 2 bases from J, with 14 bases between. Looked up from germline, CDR1 is SGHAT and CDR2 is FQNNGV. CDR3 residues: CASSFGWGATYEQYF. The CDR3 nucleotides read TGTGCCAGCAGCTTCGGCTGGGGAGCGACCTACGAGCAGTACTTC.

The V and J genes are TRBV6-5 and TRBJ1-2; 8 nucleotides match TRBD1. The V segment lost 6 bases and the J segment 7 bases; nucleotides outside the gene matches: 10. The CDR3 sequence is 14 residues long. CDR1 MNHEY and CDR2 SVGAGI come from the germline V gene. CDR3 sequence (DNA): TGTGCCAGCAGGACAACAGGGGGGGGTGGTGGCTACACCTTC. Amino acids: CASRTTGGGGGYTF.

The genes are TRBV2 and TRBJ2-7, with 9 bases that match TRBD2. The V segment lost 3 bases and the J segment 13 bases; nucleotides outside the gene matches: 10. CDR3 length equals 13 residues. Per germline, CDR1 SNHLY and CDR2 FYNNEI. The CDR3 spells CASSDPLAGAPYF. Written as DNA, the CDR3 is TGTGCCAGCAGTGACCCCTTAGCGGGGGCTCCCTACTTC.

The gene calls are TRBV5-6 and TRBJ2-7, with D possibly TRBD1 on 6 matching bases. The CDR3 runs 14 residues. The germline V gene has CDR1 SGHDT and CDR2 YYEEEE. V gave up 0 bases and J gave up 2 bases, with 9 bases separating them. CDR3 bases: TGTGCCAGCAGCTTGGGAGGGGGAACCTACGAGCAGTACTTC. Translating gives CASSLGGGTYEQYF.

J is TRBJ2-7 and V is TRBV19, with TRBD2 identical over 14 bases. CDR1 and CDR2 from the germline V gene are LNHDA and SQIVND (reference sequence). The CDR3 is made up of 16 amino acids. Losses at the gene ends were 6 bases for V and 3 bases for J; bases not matched to a gene: 7. The DNA of the CDR3 is TGTGCCAGTAGCCGGACTAGCGGGGGGACCCTCTACGAGCAGTACTTC. Amino acid sequence: CASSRTSGGTLYEQYF.

This clone was seen a single time. The V and J genes are TRBV13 and TRBJ1-1; the D gene is possibly TRBD1 (5 bases). The V end lost 5 bases, the J end lost 9 bases, and 19 bases lay between the germline ends. The CDR3 is 14 amino acids. Germline lookup yields CDR1 PRHDT and CDR2 FYEKMQ (reference sequence). CDR3 amino acids: CASSLKGAGGKAFF. CDR3 DNA sequence: TGTGCCAGCAGCCTCAAAGGTGCGGGGGGAAAAGCTTTCTTT. Based on the CDR3 plus reference TRBV13 and TRBJ1-1, the full variable domain is AAGVIQSPRHLIKEKRETATLKCYPIPRHDTVYWYQQGPGQDPQFLISFYEKMQSDKGSIPDRFSAQQFSDYHSELNMSSLELGDSALYFCASSLKGAGGKAFFGQGTRLTVV.